What follows describes a single T cell receptor (beta chain). The antigen is not known. The data are from a study of CXCR3-negative and CXCR3-positive naive CD8 T cells. Study details: Total TRB output reached some 130 million reads, about 1.5 +/- 0.3 million per library.

Study-wide points: Surface CD5 was comparable between naive subsets; TCR strength was inferred from TRB CDR3 properties. TRB CDR3s were more hydrophobic in CXCR3-positive than in CXCR3-negative naive cells. Comparably high diversity marked both naive subsets, whereas memory CD8+ cells had much lower diversity. Cryopreservation partially lowered CXCR3 expression, so most assays used fresh PBMCs.

All TRB cDNA libraries came from 5' RACE performed with UMI labels. TCRdb reanalyzed the 5' RACE reads and collapses them to one entry per CDR3 protein, without DNA. In all, the sample yields 7,000 or so distinct CDR3 sequences. The CDR3 has 14 residues. The germline V gene has CDR1 SQVTM and CDR2 ANQGSEA. The receptor was derived from a human donor in good health. Some clones in this sample may be carry-over from other donors' samples. The chain uses TRBV29-1 and TRBJ2-7; the TCRdb D gene call, TRBD2, has no DNA to confirm it. Sequencing used naive CXCR3+ CD8+ T cells from blood. Documented subset: CD45RO-CCR7+CD27+CD95- naive CD8+ T cells expressing CXCR3 (TNR3+). The CDR3 loop is CSVSSGALAYEQYF.